Below are 7 T cell receptor beta chains sequenced from a single sample in a study of blood T cell repertoires in COVID-19. The assay was immunoSEQ multiplex PCR, and TCRdb's table has in-frame clones only and misses some. The sample shows over 90,000 clones, 75% to 95% of them seen only once. Specimen: peripheral blood. The receptors shown here come from a man between 18 and 35 years old with acute or convalescent COVID-19.

This clone was counted once. CDR3 sequence: CASSVGTTEGEKLFF. CDR3 bases: TGTGCCAGCAGCGTTGGGACAACGGAAGGTGAAAAACTGTTTTTT. V is TRBV9 and J is TRBJ1-4, with D perhaps matching TRBD1 (6 bases). The CDR3 runs 15 residues. Looked up from germline, CDR1 is SGDLS and CDR2 is YYNGEE. Trimming cost V 2 bases and J 7 bases, with 15 bases left between them.

The chain combines TRBV10-2 with TRBJ1-1; possibly TRBD1 for D (5 bases). Germline V gene sequence: CDR1 WSHSY, CDR2 SAAADI. The CDR3 loop spans 13 amino acids. V lost 1 base and J 10 bases, leaving 13 bases between the germline ends. The CDR3 DNA reads as TGCGCCAGCAGTGAGTACACAGGTGTTGGAGCTTTCTTT. This gives the protein CASSEYTGVGAFF.

The V call is TRBV5-1, the J call TRBJ2-3; weak D call: TRBD2 (6 bases). This CDR3 is built from 15 residues. V gave up 0 bases and J gave up 4 bases, with 12 bases separating them. Germline V gives CDR1 SGHRS, CDR2 YFSETQ. The DNA for the CDR3 is TGCGCCAGCAGCTTGGGCGGCACGGGGGCAGATACGCAGTATTTT. Amino acids: CASSLGGTGADTQYF.

The chain uses TRBV6-5 and TRBJ1-2; D not certain. Between the trimmed V and J ends, which lost 4 bases and 0 bases, there was a span of 9 bases. The germline V gene encodes CDR1 MNHEY and CDR2 SVGAGI. The CDR3 totals 14 residues. Here the CDR3 reads CASSLDGANYGYTF. DNA for the CDR3: TGTGCCAGCAGTTTGGACGGGGCTAACTATGGCTACACCTTC.

The chain joins TRBV9 to TRBJ1-6; TRBD1 aligns across 11 bases. The CDR3 length is 18 residues. Germline values: CDR1 SGDLS, CDR2 YYNGEE. J gave up 0 bases and V 0 bases, and 2 bases lay outside the gene matches. The DNA of the CDR3 is TGTGCCAGCAGCGTAGCCGGGACAGGGGGCTCCTATAATTCACCCCTCCACTTT. As protein: CASSVAGTGGSYNSPLHF.

This clone was counted once. The rearrangement joins TRBV14 to TRBJ1-2; D not certain. V was trimmed by 1 base and J by 4 bases, leaving 13 bases between them. Germline loops: CDR1 SGHDN, CDR2 FVKESK. This CDR3 spans 15 amino acids. The CDR3, as DNA: TGTGCCAGCAGCCAAGTGACTCCTAGAGGCTATGGCTACACCTTC. Amino acids: CASSQVTPRGYGYTF.

The rearrangement links TRBV24-1 to TRBJ2-1, with 7 nucleotides matching TRBD2. The J segment lost 0 bases and the V segment lost 5 bases, leaving 12 bases of the junction unmatched. The V gene's germline CDR1 is KGHDR and CDR2 SFDVKD. This CDR3 has 18 residues. The CDR3 nucleotides are TGTGCCACCAGTGGTAATAGCGGGTACCTGAGCTCCTACAATGAGCAGTTCTTC. It yields the protein CATSGNSGYLSSYNEQFF.